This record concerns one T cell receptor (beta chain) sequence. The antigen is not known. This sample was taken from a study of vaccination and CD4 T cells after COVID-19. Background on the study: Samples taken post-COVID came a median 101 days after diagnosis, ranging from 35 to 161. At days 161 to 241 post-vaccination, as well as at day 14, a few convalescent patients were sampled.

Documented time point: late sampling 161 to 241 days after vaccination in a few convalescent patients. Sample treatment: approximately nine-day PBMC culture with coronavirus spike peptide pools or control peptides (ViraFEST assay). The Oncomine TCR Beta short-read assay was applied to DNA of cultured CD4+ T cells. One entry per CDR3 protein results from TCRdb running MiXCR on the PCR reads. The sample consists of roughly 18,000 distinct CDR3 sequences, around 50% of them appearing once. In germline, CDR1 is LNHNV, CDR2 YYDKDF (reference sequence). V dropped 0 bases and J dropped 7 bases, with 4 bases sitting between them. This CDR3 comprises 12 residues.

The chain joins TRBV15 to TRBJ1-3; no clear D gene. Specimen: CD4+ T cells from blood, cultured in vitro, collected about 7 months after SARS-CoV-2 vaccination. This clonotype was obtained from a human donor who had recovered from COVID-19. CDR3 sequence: CATSRDYNTIYF. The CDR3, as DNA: TGTGCCACCAGCAGAGATTACAACACCATATATTTT.